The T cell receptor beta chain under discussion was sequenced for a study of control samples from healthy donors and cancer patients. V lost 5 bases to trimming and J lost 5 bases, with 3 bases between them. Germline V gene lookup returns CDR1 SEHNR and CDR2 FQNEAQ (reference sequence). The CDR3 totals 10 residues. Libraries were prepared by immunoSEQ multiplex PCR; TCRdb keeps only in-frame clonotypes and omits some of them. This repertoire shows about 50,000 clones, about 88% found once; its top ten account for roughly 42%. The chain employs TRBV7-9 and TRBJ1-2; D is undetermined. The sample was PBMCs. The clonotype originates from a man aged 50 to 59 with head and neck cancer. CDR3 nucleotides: TGTGCCAGCAGCCAATATGGCTACACCTTC. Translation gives CASSQYGYTF.